This TCR beta chain was sequenced for a study of T cells in Graves' hyperthyroidism and ophthalmopathy. Study-wide points: Before onset, by a median of 6.5 months, the model predicted ophthalmopathy.

This clonotype was counted between two and nine times. The antigen is undetermined. The TCR beta CDR3 regions underwent amplification using RNA transcripts as the source. TCR CDR3 regions were first amplified by RT-PCR with HTBI primers. TCRdb analysed the multiplex PCR reads with MiXCR anew, one entry per CDR3 protein. The sample carries hundreds of thousands of distinct CDR3 sequences, about 14% recorded once. PBMCs were obtained from under 13 ml fresh peripheral blood. The CDR3 has 13 residues. The ends were cut back, 0 bases at V and 3 bases at J, with 7 bases in the middle. Germline values: CDR1 SGDLS, CDR2 YYNGEE.

The J gene is TRBJ2-7, the V gene TRBV9; weak D call: TRBD1 (5 bases). The specimen was blood. The receptor comes from a man aged 18 to 30 with Graves' ophthalmopathy. CDR3 residues: CASSVEDNYEQYF. In DNA, the CDR3 is TGTGCCAGCAGCGTAGAGGACAACTACGAGCAGTACTTC.